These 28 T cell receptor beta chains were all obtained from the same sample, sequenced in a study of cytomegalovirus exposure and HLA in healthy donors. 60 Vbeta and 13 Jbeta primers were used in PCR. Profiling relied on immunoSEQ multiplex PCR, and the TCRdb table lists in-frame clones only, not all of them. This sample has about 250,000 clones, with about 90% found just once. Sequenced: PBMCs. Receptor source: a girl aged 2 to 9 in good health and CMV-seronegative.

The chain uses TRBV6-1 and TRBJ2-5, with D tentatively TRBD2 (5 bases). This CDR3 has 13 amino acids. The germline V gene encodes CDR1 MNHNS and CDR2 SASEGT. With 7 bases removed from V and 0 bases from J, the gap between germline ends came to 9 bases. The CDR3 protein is CASTRTYQETQYF. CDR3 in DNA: TGTGCCAGCACCAGGACTTACCAAGAGACCCAGTACTTC.

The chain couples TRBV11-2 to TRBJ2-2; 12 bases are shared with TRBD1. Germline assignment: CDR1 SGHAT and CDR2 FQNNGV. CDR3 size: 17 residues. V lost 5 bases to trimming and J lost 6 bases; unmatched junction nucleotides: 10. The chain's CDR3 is CASSIGDRGRGAGELFF. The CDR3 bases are TGTGCCAGCAGCATCGGGGACAGGGGGCGGGGTGCCGGGGAGCTGTTTTTT.

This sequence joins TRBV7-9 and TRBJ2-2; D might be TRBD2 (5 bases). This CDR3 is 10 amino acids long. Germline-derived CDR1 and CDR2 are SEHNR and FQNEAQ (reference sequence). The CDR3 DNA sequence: TGTTCCTTAGCGACCGGGGAGCTGTTTTTT. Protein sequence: CSLATGELFF.

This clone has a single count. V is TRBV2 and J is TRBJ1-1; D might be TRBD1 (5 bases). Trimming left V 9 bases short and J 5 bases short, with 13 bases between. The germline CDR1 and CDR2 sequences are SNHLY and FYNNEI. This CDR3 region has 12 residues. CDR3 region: CASDSFETEAFF. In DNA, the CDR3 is TGTGCCAGTGACAGCTTTGAGACTGAAGCTTTCTTT. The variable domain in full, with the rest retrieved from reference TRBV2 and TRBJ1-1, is EPEVTQTPSHQVTQMGQEVILRCVPISNHLYFYWYRQILGQKVEFLVSFYNNEISEKSEIFDDQFSVERPDGSNFTLKIRSTKLEDSAMYFCASDSFETEAFFGQGTRLTVV.

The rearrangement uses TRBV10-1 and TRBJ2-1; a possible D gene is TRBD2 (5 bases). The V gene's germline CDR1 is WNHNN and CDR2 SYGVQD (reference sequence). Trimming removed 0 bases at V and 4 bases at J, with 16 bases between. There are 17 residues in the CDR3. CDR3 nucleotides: TGCGCCAGCAGTGAGTCAGAGGACTCATCCCCTTACAATGAGCAGTTCTTC. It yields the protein CASSESEDSSPYNEQFF.

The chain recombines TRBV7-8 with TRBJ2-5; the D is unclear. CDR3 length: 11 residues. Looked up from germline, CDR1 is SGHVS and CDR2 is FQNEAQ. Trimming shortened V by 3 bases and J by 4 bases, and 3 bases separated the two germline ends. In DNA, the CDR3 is TGTGCCAGCAGCTTTAGAGAGACCCAGTACTTC. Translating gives CASSFRETQYF.

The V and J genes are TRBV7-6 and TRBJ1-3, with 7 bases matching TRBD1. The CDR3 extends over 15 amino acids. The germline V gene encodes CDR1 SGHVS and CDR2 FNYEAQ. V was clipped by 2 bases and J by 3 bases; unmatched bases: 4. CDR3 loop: CASSLWAGGGNTIYF. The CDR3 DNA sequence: TGTGCCAGCAGCTTATGGGCAGGGGGTGGAAACACCATATATTTT.

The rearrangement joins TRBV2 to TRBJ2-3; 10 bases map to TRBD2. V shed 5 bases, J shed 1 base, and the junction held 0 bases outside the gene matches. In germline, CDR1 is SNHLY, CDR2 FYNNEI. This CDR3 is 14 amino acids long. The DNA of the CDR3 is TGTGCCAGCAGTACTAGCGGGGGCACAGATACGCAGTATTTT. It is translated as CASSTSGGTDTQYF.

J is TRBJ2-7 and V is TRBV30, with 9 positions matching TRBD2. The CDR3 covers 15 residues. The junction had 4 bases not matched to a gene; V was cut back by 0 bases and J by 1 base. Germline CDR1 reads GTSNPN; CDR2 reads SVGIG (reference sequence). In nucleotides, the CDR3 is TGTGCCTGGAGTGTAAGCGGGGGGCCGTCCTACGAGCAGTACTTC. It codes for CAWSVSGGPSYEQYF.

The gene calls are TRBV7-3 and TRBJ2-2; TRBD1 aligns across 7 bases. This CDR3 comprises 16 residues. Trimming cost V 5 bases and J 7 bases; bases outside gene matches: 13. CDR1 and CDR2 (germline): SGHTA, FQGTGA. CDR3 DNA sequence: TGTGCCAGCAGCCCCAAGGGGGCAGGTAGTGTCGGGGAGCTGTTTTTT. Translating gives CASSPKGAGSVGELFF.

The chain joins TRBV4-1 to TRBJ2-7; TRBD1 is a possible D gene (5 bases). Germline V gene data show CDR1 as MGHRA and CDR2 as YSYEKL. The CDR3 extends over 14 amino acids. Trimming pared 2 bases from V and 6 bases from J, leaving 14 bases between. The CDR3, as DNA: TGCGCCAGCAGCCAACCCACTAAGGGGCCCGAGCAGTACTTC. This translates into CASSQPTKGPEQYF.

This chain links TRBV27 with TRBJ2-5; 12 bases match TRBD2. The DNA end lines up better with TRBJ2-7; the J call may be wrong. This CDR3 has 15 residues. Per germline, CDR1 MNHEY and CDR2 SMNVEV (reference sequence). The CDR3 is CASRPGLAGSYEQYF. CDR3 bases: TGTGCCAGCAGGCCGGGACTAGCGGGTTCCTACGAGCAGTACTTC.

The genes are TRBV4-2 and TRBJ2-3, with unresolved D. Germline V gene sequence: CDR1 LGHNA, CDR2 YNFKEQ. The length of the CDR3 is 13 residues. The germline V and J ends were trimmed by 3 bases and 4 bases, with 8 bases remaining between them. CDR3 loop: CASSQTRSDTQYF. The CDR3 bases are TGTGCCAGCAGCCAGACACGATCAGATACGCAGTATTTT.

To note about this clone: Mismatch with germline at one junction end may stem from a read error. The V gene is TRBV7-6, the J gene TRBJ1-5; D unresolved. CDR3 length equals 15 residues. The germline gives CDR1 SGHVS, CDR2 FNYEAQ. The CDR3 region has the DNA TGTGCCGGCAGCTTAGGTTACGGTGAAAATCAGCCCCAGCATTTT. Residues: CAGSLGYGENQPQHF. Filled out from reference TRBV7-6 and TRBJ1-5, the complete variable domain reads GAGVSQSPRYKVTKRGQDVALRCDPISGHVSLYWYRQALGQGPEFLTYFNYEAQQDKSGLPNDRFSAERPEGSISTLTIQRTEQRDSAMYRCAGSLGYGENQPQHFGDGTRLSIL.

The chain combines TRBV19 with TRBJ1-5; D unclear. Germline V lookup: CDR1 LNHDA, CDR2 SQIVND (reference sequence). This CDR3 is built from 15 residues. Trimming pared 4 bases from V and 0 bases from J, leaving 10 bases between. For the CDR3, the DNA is TGTGCCAGTAGTACCCAACTTTATAGCAATCAGCCCCAGCATTTT. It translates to CASSTQLYSNQPQHF.

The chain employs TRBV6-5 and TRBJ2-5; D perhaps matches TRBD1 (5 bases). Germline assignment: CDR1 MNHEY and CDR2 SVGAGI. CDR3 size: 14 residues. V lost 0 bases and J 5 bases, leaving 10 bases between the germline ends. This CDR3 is CASSYSLPGETQYF. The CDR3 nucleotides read TGTGCCAGCAGTTACTCGCTCCCAGGGGAGACCCAGTACTTC.

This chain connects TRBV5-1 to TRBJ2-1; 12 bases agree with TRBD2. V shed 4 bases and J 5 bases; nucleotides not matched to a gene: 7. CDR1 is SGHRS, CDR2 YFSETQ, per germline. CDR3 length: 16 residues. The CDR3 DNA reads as TGCGCCAGCAGCCGCATGACTAGCGGGGGACACAATGAGCAGTTCTTC. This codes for CASSRMTSGGHNEQFF.

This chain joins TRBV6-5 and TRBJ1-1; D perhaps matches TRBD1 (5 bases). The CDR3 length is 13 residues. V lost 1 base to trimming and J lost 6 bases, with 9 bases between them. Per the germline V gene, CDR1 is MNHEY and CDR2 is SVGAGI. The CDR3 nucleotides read TGTGCCAGCAGTTACTTTCCAGGGTCTGAAGCTTTCTTT. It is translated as CASSYFPGSEAFF.

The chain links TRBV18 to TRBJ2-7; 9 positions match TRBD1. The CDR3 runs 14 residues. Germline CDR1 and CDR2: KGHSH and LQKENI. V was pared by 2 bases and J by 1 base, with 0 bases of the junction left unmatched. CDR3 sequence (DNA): TGTGCCAGCTCACCAGACAGGGGGTCCTACGAGCAGTACTTC. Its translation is CASSPDRGSYEQYF.

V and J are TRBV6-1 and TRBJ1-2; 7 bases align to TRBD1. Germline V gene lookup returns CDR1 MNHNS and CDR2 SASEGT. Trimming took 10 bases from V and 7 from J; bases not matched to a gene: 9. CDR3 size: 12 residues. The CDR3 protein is CAIKSTGVGYTF. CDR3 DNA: TGTGCCATTAAGTCCACAGGGGTTGGCTACACCTTC.

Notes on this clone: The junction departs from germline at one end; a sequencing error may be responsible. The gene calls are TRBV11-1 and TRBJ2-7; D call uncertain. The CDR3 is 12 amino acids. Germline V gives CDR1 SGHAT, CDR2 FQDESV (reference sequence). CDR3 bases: TGTGCCAGCAGCTTCGTAGAGAACGAGCGGTACTTC. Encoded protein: CASSFVENERYF.

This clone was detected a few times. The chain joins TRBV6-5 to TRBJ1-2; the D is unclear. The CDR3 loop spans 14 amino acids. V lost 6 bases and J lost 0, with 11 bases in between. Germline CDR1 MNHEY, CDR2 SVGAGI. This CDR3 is CASRNTGANYGYTF. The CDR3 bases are TGTGCCAGCAGGAACACCGGAGCTAACTATGGCTACACCTTC.

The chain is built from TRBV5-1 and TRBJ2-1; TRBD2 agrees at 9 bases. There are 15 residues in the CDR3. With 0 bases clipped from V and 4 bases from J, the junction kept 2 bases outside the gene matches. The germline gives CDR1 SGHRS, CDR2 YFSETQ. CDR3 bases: TGCGCCAGCAGCTTGGTGGCGGGAGGGTACAATGAGCAGTTCTTC. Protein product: CASSLVAGGYNEQFF.

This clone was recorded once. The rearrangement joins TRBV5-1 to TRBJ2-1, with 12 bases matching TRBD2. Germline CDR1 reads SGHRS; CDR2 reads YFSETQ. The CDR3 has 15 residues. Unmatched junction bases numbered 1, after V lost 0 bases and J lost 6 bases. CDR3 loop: CASSLASGRANEQFF. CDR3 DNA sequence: TGCGCCAGCAGCTTGGCTAGCGGGAGGGCCAATGAGCAGTTCTTC.

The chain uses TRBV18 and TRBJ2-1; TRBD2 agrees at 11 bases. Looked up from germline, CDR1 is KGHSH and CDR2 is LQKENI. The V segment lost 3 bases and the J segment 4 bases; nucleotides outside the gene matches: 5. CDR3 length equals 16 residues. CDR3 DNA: TGTGCCAGCTCACCGGTCGGACTAGCGGGTTACAATGAGCAGTTCTTC. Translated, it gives CASSPVGLAGYNEQFF.

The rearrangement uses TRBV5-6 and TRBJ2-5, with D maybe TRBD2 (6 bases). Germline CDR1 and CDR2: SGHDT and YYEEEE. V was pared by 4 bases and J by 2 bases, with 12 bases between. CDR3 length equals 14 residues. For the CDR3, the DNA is TGTGCCAGCAGCCCGGGACTCCTACAAGAGACCCAGTACTTC. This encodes CASSPGLLQETQYF.

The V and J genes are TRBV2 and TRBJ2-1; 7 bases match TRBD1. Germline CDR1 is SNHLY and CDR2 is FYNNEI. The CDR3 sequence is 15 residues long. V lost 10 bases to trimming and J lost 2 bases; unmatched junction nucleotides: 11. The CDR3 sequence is CATTGERVTYNEQFF. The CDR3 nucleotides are TGTGCCACAACAGGGGAACGGGTAACCTACAATGAGCAGTTCTTC.

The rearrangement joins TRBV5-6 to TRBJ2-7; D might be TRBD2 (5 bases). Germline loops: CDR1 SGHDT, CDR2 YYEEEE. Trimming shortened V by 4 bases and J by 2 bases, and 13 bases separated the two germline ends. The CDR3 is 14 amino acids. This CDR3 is CASSDGLRPYEQYF. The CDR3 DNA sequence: TGTGCCAGCAGCGATGGACTCCGTCCCTACGAGCAGTACTTC. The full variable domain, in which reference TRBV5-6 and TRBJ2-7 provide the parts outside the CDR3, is DAGVTQSPTHLIKTRGQQVTLRCSPKSGHDTVSWYQQALGQGPQFIFQYYEEEERQRGNFPDRFSGHQFPNYSSELNVNALLLGDSALYLCASSDGLRPYEQYFGPGTRLTVT.